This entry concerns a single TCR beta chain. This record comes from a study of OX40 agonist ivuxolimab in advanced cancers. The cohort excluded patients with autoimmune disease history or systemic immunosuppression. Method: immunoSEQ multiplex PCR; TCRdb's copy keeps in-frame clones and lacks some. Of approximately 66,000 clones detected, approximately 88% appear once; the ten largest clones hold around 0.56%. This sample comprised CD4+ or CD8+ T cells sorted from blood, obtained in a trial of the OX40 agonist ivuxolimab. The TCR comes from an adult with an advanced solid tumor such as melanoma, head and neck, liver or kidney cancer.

Written as DNA, the CDR3 is TGTGCCAGTAGCCCTAACAGGGGAGGTAGAAATCAGCCCCAGCATTTT. Its protein is CASSPNRGGRNQPQHF. The V gene is TRBV19, the J gene TRBJ1-5; 7 nucleotides align to TRBD1. V trimming: 6 bases; J trimming: 4 bases; junction bases outside the gene matches: 12. The V gene's germline CDR1 is LNHDA and CDR2 SQIVND (reference sequence). This CDR3 is 16 amino acids long.